This entry lists 9 T cell receptor beta chains sequenced from one sample in a study of beta chain features in type 1 diabetes. The whole isolated RNA underwent reverse transcription, so sequencing captured expressed TCRB transcripts. Method: immunoSEQ multiplex PCR; TCRdb's copy keeps in-frame clones and lacks some. The sample has 200,000 to 300,000 clones, 25% to 30% seen once; the top ten hold under 5%. The source material was central memory CD4+ T cells from blood. These receptors came from a man aged 30 to 45 in good health.

The rearrangement joins TRBV6-5 to TRBJ2-3, with no clear D. The CDR3 has 14 residues. V was pared by 9 bases and J by 2 bases, with 15 bases between. Germline CDR1 is MNHEY and CDR2 is SVGAGI. CDR3 DNA: TGTGCCAGTGGGTCGGCCGGAGCCACAGATACGCAGTATTTT. It specifies CASGSAGATDTQYF.

This clone was detected ten times or more. V and J are TRBV29-1 and TRBJ2-3, with D perhaps TRBD1 or TRBD2 (5 bases each). This CDR3 spans 11 amino acids. Looked up from germline, CDR1 is SQVTM and CDR2 is ANQGSEA. Trimming pared 7 bases from V and 7 bases from J, leaving 12 bases between. CDR3: CSGGTGNTQYF. The CDR3, as DNA: TGCAGCGGGGGGACCGGAAATACGCAGTATTTT.

The rearrangement links TRBV9 to TRBJ2-3; D uncertain. The CDR3 runs 14 residues. The germline V gene encodes CDR1 SGDLS and CDR2 YYNGEE. Trimming took 0 bases from V and 2 from J, leaving 7 bases between them. This CDR3 is CASSVDGVTDTQYF. The DNA of the CDR3 is TGTGCCAGCAGCGTAGACGGAGTCACAGATACGCAGTATTTT.

Many counts were recorded for this clone. J is TRBJ2-7 and V is TRBV9; D gene ambiguous. V lost 2 bases to trimming and J lost 5 bases, with 5 bases between them. Germline-derived CDR1 and CDR2 are SGDLS and YYNGEE. The CDR3 is 11 amino acids. The CDR3 DNA sequence: TGTGCCAGCAGCGTGGGGAACGAGCAGTACTTC. This codes for CASSVGNEQYF.

The V gene is TRBV9, the J gene TRBJ2-6, with unresolved D. V lost 4 bases, J lost 0 bases, and 11 bases lay in between. CDR1 and CDR2 from the germline V gene are SGDLS and YYNGEE. This CDR3 has 16 residues. Written as DNA, the CDR3 is TGTGCCAGCAGCCCCCGTTCAGTCTCTGGGGCCAACGTCCTGACTTTC. It is translated as CASSPRSVSGANVLTF.

The CDR3 nucleotides read TGTGCCAGCAGTGAATCAGGGAGCTCCTACAATGAGCAGTTCTTC. Amino acid sequence: CASSESGSSYNEQFF. The V call is TRBV2, the J call TRBJ2-1; possibly TRBD1 or TRBD2 for D (5 bases each). V shed 2 bases and J shed 0 bases, with 8 bases lying between them. This CDR3 comprises 15 residues. Germline values: CDR1 SNHLY, CDR2 FYNNEI.

The chain employs TRBV28 and TRBJ2-1; tentative D call: TRBD2 (6 bases). Germline CDR1 is MDHEN and CDR2 is SYDVKM. V gave up 8 bases and J gave up 6 bases, with 17 bases separating them. The CDR3 runs to 14 residues. DNA for the CDR3: TGTGCCAGCGCAGGCGGGACCTACATCAATGAGCAGTTCTTC. Its translation is CASAGGTYINEQFF. Combining the CDR3 with reference TRBV28 and TRBJ2-1 gives the whole variable domain DVKVTQSSRYLVKRTGEKVFLECVQDMDHENMFWYRQDPGLGLRLIYFSYDVKMKEKGDIPEGYSVSREKKERFSLILESASTNQTSMYLCASAGGTYINEQFFGPGTRLTVL.

The chain employs TRBV2 and TRBJ2-7; 7 nucleotides agree with TRBD1. Germline lookup yields CDR1 SNHLY and CDR2 FYNNEI. The CDR3 is 16 amino acids. The ends lost 5 bases at V and 3 bases at J; junction bases unmatched: 13. CDR3 in amino acids: CASSHTGTAGLYEQYF. Written as DNA, the CDR3 is TGTGCCAGCAGTCACACCGGGACAGCAGGGCTCTACGAGCAGTACTTC.

The chain has TRBV5-1 and TRBJ1-1; a possible D gene is TRBD1 (6 bases). CDR3 length: 15 amino acids. V dropped 0 bases and J dropped 1 base, with 10 bases sitting between them. Germline V gene lookup returns CDR1 SGHRS and CDR2 YFSETQ. The CDR3 loop reads CASSLEGVANTEAFF. The CDR3 nucleotides are TGCGCCAGCAGCTTGGAGGGGGTCGCGAACACTGAAGCTTTCTTT.